A single sample gave rise to the 10 T cell receptor beta chains below, sequenced in a study of molecular identifiers for immune sequencing clone quantification. A single record per CDR3 protein comes from TCRdb applying MiXCR to the PCR reads. The profile shows about 640,000 distinct CDR3 sequences, about 20% of them singletons. Specimen: naive CD8+ T cells from blood, with Jurkat cell RNA spiked in. Subset defined: FACS-sorted CD8+CD4-CCR7+CD45RA+ naive T cells. These receptors all come from a human donor in good health. Some libraries in this study had Jurkat cell RNA spiked in.

The sample holds one count of this clonotype. A much larger clonotype is one base distant, so this may be a read error. J is TRBJ1-6 and V is TRBV6-5; 8 bases match TRBD1. CDR1 and CDR2 from the germline V gene are MNHEY and SVGAGI. This CDR3 has 14 amino acids. This CDR3 reads CASNPDRVNSPPHF. The CDR3 region has the DNA TGTGCCAGCAACCCGGACAGGGTTAATTCACCCCCCCACTTT.

This clonotype was seen at least ten times. This chain connects TRBV9 to TRBJ2-3; 10 bases align to TRBD2. This CDR3 region has 15 residues. From germline, CDR1 is SGDLS and CDR2 YYNGEE. V trimming: 5 bases; J trimming: 4 bases; junction bases outside the gene matches: 7. The CDR3 nucleotides are TGTGCCAGCAGTGCTAGCGGGGGCCTGTCAGATACGCAGTATTTT. Protein: CASSASGGLSDTQYF.

The count of this clonotype is one. The chain links TRBV4-3 to TRBJ2-7; 9 nucleotides agree with TRBD2. This CDR3 comprises 16 residues. Trimming at V came to 0 bases and at J to 4 bases, leaving 7 bases not matched to a gene. The germline CDR1 and CDR2 sequences are LGHNA and YSLEER. The CDR3 nucleotides read TGCGCCAGCAGCCAAGATAGGGTAGCGGGAGTATACGAGCAGTACTTC. This translates into CASSQDRVAGVYEQYF.

This clonotype was counted a few times. J is TRBJ1-5 and V is TRBV20-1, with D unclear. This CDR3 comprises 12 residues. V was pared by 3 bases and J by 7 bases, with 10 bases between. CDR1 and CDR2 from the germline V gene are DFQATT and SNEGSKA (reference sequence). The CDR3 is CSASDSPQPQHF. CDR3 sequence (DNA): TGCAGTGCTAGTGACTCACCACAGCCCCAGCATTTT.

This clonotype showed up many times. The J gene is TRBJ2-7, the V gene TRBV20-1; TRBD1 agrees at 9 bases. The CDR3 extends over 15 amino acids. Unmatched junction bases numbered 11, after V lost 6 bases and J lost 2 bases. Germline V gene lookup returns CDR1 DFQATT and CDR2 SNEGSKA (reference sequence). CDR3 loop: CSAQDRDRVPYEQYF. The CDR3 DNA is TGCAGTGCCCAGGACCGGGACAGGGTTCCCTACGAGCAGTACTTC.

This clonotype was detected ten times or more. The chain carries TRBV28 and TRBJ1-5, with D unclear. There are 14 residues in the CDR3. Trimming removed 2 bases from V and 6 bases from J, with 11 bases in between. Germline CDR1 and CDR2: MDHEN and SYDVKM. CDR3 DNA sequence: TGTGCCAGCAGTTTACGAGTGGGTAGTCAGCCCCAGCATTTT. Translated: CASSLRVGSQPQHF.

This clonotype has at least ten counts. The chain has TRBV7-9 and TRBJ1-4; 7 bases agree with TRBD1. Germline lookup yields CDR1 SEHNR and CDR2 FQNEAQ (reference sequence). The CDR3 sequence is 16 residues long. The V segment lost 4 bases and the J segment 0 bases; nucleotides outside the gene matches: 5. The CDR3 here is CASSSFQGATNEKLFF. The CDR3 nucleotides are TGTGCCAGCAGCTCCTTCCAGGGGGCAACTAATGAAAAACTGTTTTTT.

Ten or more counts support this clonotype. The chain is built from TRBV3-1 and TRBJ2-7; 8 bases agree with TRBD1. The CDR3 is made up of 17 amino acids. The junction had 12 bases not matched to a gene; V was cut back by 0 bases and J by 5 bases. The germline CDR1 and CDR2 sequences are LGHDT and YNNKEL (reference sequence). The CDR3 here is CASSQEVGAGGNDEQYF. The DNA for the CDR3 is TGTGCCAGCAGCCAAGAGGTGGGGGCAGGGGGCAACGACGAGCAGTACTTC.

There are many counts of this clonotype. The genes are TRBV9 and TRBJ2-1; D remains unclear. The V end was cut by 3 bases, the J end by 0 bases, with 4 bases between. CDR1 SGDLS and CDR2 YYNGEE come from the germline V gene. CDR3 length equals 13 residues. The CDR3 DNA is TGTGCCAGCAGCGGGACCTCCTACAATGAGCAGTTCTTC. It codes for CASSGTSYNEQFF.

This clonotype was counted between two and nine times. The CDR3: CASIRTGTGVADNEKLFF. CDR3 DNA: TGTGCCAGCATCCGCACCGGGACAGGGGTTGCGGATAATGAAAAACTGTTTTTT. The rearrangement joins TRBV6-1 to TRBJ1-4, with 10 bases identical to TRBD1. Germline CDR1 is MNHNS and CDR2 is SASEGT. The CDR3 is 18 amino acids. V was clipped by 7 bases and J by 4 bases; unmatched bases: 15.